This TCR beta chain derives from a study of T cell repertoires in cytomegalovirus infection. At the level of the study: Matching HLA type and CMV infection were both indicated by public TCR beta signatures. Broader study findings: Cumulative public TCR beta family frequency identified CMV carriers with the relevant HLA. CMV-specific TCR beta clonotypes restricted by HLA-C dominated the ex vivo response.

About this clonotype itself: Its target is unknown.

MiXCR was run by TCRdb on the reads, yielding one entry per CDR3 protein. In the table there are 510,000 or so distinct CDR3 sequences, 26% of which are singletons. The germline CDR1 and CDR2 sequences are MNHEY and SVGEGT. This CDR3 contains 15 residues. V shed 2 bases and J shed 7 bases, with 15 bases lying between them. The source material was PBMCs. The chain joins TRBV6-2 or TRBV6-3 to TRBJ2-1; a weak D match, TRBD2 (6 bases). The clonotype was recovered from a human donor in good health (CMV status not recorded). Some clones in this sample may be carry-over from other donors' samples. Written as DNA, the CDR3 is TGTGCCAGCAGTTACGACTTCAGTGGAGGGAATGAGCAGTTCTTC. The encoded protein is CASSYDFSGGNEQFF.